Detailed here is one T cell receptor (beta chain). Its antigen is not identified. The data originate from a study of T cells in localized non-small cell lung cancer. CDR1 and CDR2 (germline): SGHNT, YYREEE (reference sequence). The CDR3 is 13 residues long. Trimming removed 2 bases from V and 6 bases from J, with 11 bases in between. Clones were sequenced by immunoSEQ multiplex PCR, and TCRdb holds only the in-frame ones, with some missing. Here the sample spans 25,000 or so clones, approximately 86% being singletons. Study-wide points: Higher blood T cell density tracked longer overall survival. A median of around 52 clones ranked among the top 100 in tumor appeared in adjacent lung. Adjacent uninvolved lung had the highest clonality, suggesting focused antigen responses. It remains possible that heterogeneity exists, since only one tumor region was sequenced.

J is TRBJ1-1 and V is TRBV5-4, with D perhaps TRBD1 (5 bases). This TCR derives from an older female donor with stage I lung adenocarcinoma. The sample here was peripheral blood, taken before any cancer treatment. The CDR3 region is CASSFGAEAEAFF. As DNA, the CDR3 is TGTGCCAGCAGCTTCGGGGCGGAGGCTGAAGCTTTCTTT.